One sample yielded the 29 T cell receptor beta chains listed below, sequenced in a study of response to subunit inactivated influenza vaccine. A single record per CDR3 protein comes from TCRdb applying MiXCR to the RT-PCR reads. The data show about 570,000 distinct CDR3 sequences, with about 11% seen just once and around 10% held by the top ten. The same sample was also used in a study of T cells expressing NK-cell markers. That paper notes: Researchers built TCR beta cDNA using 5'RACE template switching with UMIs.

The sample here was PBMCs from blood, taken on the day of vaccination. These TCRs come from a man aged 50-60 years who received an inactivated influenza vaccine.

The chain combines TRBV4-3 with TRBJ2-2; 12 nucleotides line up with TRBD2. The ends lost 1 base at V and 7 bases at J; junction bases unmatched: 4. This CDR3 contains 16 residues. Germline values: CDR1 LGHNA, CDR2 YSLEER. For the CDR3, the DNA is TGCGCCAGCAGCCAAGGACTAGCGGGAGAGTTCGGGGAGCTGTTTTTT. It specifies CASSQGLAGEFGELFF.

The table lists this clonotype with a few counts. The V call is TRBV6-5, the J call TRBJ2-5; 7 bases are a match to TRBD1. V was clipped by 2 bases and J by 1 base; unmatched bases: 4. CDR3 length equals 15 residues. Germline V lookup: CDR1 MNHEY, CDR2 SVGAGI. CDR3 amino acids: CASSYSDRVQETQYF. CDR3 in DNA: TGTGCCAGCAGTTACAGTGACAGGGTCCAAGAGACCCAGTACTTC.

This clonotype occurred a few times. V usage is TRBV12-3 or TRBV12-4 and J usage is TRBJ2-1; the D is unclear. Trimming removed 5 bases at V and 3 bases at J, with 11 bases between. The CDR3 length is 14 residues. The CDR3 nucleotides are TGTGCCAGCAGTCAGACAAGGCTCTACAATGAGCAGTTCTTC. This encodes CASSQTRLYNEQFF.

This clonotype has just a few counts. The chain combines TRBV5-1 with TRBJ1-6, with D maybe TRBD1 (5 bases). The CDR3 is 13 residues long. V was pared by 5 bases and J by 7 bases, with 10 bases between. Germline CDR1 reads SGHRS; CDR2 reads YFSETQ. In nucleotides, the CDR3 is TGCGCCAGCAGTCGGGACGGCAATTCACCCCTCCACTTT. This encodes CASSRDGNSPLHF.

In this sample, this clonotype turned up a few times. The chain combines TRBV12-3 or TRBV12-4 with TRBJ2-2; D not certain. The CDR3 runs 15 residues. Trimming pared 2 bases from V and 8 bases from J, leaving 15 bases between. The CDR3 loop reads CASSLTLTLGGELFF. The CDR3 DNA sequence: TGTGCCAGCAGTTTAACCCTGACCCTGGGGGGGGAGCTGTTTTTT.

The chain uses TRBV20-1 and TRBJ2-7, with 7 bases fitting TRBD2. The CDR3 loop spans 13 amino acids. Unmatched junction bases numbered 6, after V lost 7 bases and J lost 0 bases. The germline gives CDR1 DFQATT, CDR2 SNEGSKA (reference sequence). The DNA for the CDR3 is TGCAGTGGAAGAGCGGGAAGCTCCTACGAGCAGTACTTC. This gives the protein CSGRAGSSYEQYF.

This clonotype turned up a few times. The rearrangement joins TRBV7-6 to TRBJ2-7; no clear D gene. Trimming removed 5 bases from V and 6 bases from J, with 11 bases in between. This CDR3 has 12 residues. Germline V gene data show CDR1 as SGHVS and CDR2 as FNYEAQ. Here the CDR3 reads CASSRGWGEQYF. The CDR3 region has the DNA TGTGCCAGCAGCCGTGGGTGGGGCGAGCAGTACTTC.

The V gene is TRBV15, the J gene TRBJ2-2, with D uncertain. This CDR3 is built from 12 residues. Germline CDR1 is LNHNV and CDR2 is YYDKDF (reference sequence). Deletions cut 2 bases from V and 6 bases from J, with 4 bases between. CDR3 region: CATSRSAGELFF. CDR3 DNA sequence: TGTGCCACCAGCAGATCCGCCGGGGAGCTGTTTTTT.

The table lists this clonotype with many counts. This chain connects TRBV29-1 to TRBJ2-5, with 11 bases matching TRBD2. V lost 3 bases to trimming and J lost 5 bases; unmatched junction nucleotides: 8. The germline V gene encodes CDR1 SQVTM and CDR2 ANQGSEA. CDR3 size: 15 residues. CDR3 sequence reads: CSVDLSGRASETQYF. The CDR3 bases are TGCAGCGTTGATCTTAGCGGGAGGGCCTCGGAGACCCAGTACTTC.

This clonotype was observed a few times. This chain joins TRBV5-1 and TRBJ2-6; TRBD1 might be the D (5 bases). CDR1 is SGHRS, CDR2 YFSETQ, per germline. The CDR3 totals 18 residues. The V end was cut by 1 base, the J end by 0 bases, with 14 bases between. The CDR3 sequence: CASSLWVQASSGANVLTF. CDR3 DNA: TGCGCCAGCAGCTTGTGGGTACAGGCGAGCTCTGGGGCCAACGTCCTGACTTTC.

The gene calls are TRBV4-1 and TRBJ1-2; TRBD1 might be the D (5 bases). CDR1 is MGHRA and CDR2 is YSYEKL in the germline V gene. The CDR3 spans 13 residues. The V and J ends lost 1 base and 8 bases respectively, with 11 bases between them. The CDR3 sequence: CASSQVTGDGYTF. For the CDR3, the DNA is TGCGCCAGCAGCCAAGTTACTGGGGACGGCTACACCTTC.

The rearrangement uses TRBV7-9 and TRBJ2-7, with D perhaps assigned TRBD1 or TRBD2 (5 bases each). The germline V gene encodes CDR1 SEHNR and CDR2 FQNEAQ (reference sequence). Trimming cost V 7 bases and J 2 bases, with 18 bases left between them. The CDR3 has 15 amino acids. The CDR3 region has the DNA TGTGCCAGCACCGACGGGACCGCACACACCTACGAGCAGTACTTC. Translation gives CASTDGTAHTYEQYF. Variable domain in full (rest from reference TRBV7-9 and TRBJ2-7): DTGVSQNPRHKITKRGQNVTFRCDPISEHNRLYWYRQTLGQGPEFLTYFQNEAQLEKSRLLSDRFSAERPKGSFSTLEIQRTEQGDSAMYLCASTDGTAHTYEQYFGPGTRLTVT.

Ten or more counts support this clonotype. The chain combines TRBV5-1 with TRBJ2-3; no definite D call. Trimming took 4 bases from V and 2 from J, leaving 5 bases between them. Looked up from germline, CDR1 is SGHRS and CDR2 is YFSETQ. This CDR3 is built from 12 residues. The CDR3 DNA reads TGCGCCAGCAGCGGATACACAGATACGCAGTATTTT. The encoded protein is CASSGYTDTQYF.

This clonotype was recorded a few times. The rearrangement uses TRBV4-2 and TRBJ2-5; D remains unclear. With 1 base removed from V and 9 bases from J, the gap between germline ends came to 9 bases. This CDR3 comprises 12 residues. Germline CDR1 LGHNA, CDR2 YNFKEQ. CDR3 sequence (DNA): TGTGCCAGCAGCCAAGGGGCCCTTGCCCAGTACTTC. It is translated as CASSQGALAQYF.

The rearrangement links TRBV20-1 to TRBJ2-7; 7 positions match TRBD1. This CDR3 has 13 residues. Germline CDR1 reads DFQATT; CDR2 reads SNEGSKA (reference sequence). Germline trimming cut 4 bases from V and 2 bases from J; bases unmatched to any gene: 5. The CDR3 DNA follows: TGCAGTGCTACTCCCGGGACAGCCTACGAGCAGTACTTC. Protein product: CSATPGTAYEQYF.

Many counts were recorded for this clonotype. An end of the junction does not agree with germline; a read error may underlie this. The V gene is TRBV4-1, the J gene TRBJ2-3; no firm D call. The CDR3 length is 13 residues. CDR1 is MGHRA, CDR2 YSYEKL, per germline. CDR3: CASRQVGRDTQYF. The CDR3 nucleotides read TGCGCCAGCAGACAAGTAGGTCGAGATACGCAGTATTTT.

V is TRBV20-1 and J is TRBJ2-7; the D is unclear. This CDR3 contains 11 residues. CDR1 is DFQATT, CDR2 SNEGSKA, per germline (reference sequence). V was clipped by 5 bases and J by 3 bases, with 8 bases between them. The CDR3 reads CSASDNYEQYF. The CDR3 DNA reads TGCAGTGCTTCCGACAACTACGAGCAGTACTTC.

V and J are TRBV3-1 and TRBJ1-3, with D maybe TRBD1 (6 bases). Trimming shortened V by 5 bases and J by 0 bases, and 11 bases separated the two germline ends. Germline lookup yields CDR1 LGHDT and CDR2 YNNKEL (reference sequence). The CDR3 extends over 15 amino acids. The CDR3 region is CASSNGQLSGNTIYF. The DNA of the CDR3 is TGTGCCAGCAGCAATGGACAGCTCTCTGGAAACACCATATATTTT.

This clonotype was detected a few times. The rearrangement links TRBV10-3 to TRBJ2-7, with D possibly being TRBD2 (8 bases). The CDR3 has 16 amino acids. V dropped 4 bases and J dropped 6 bases, with 22 bases sitting between them. Germline assignment: CDR1 ENHRY and CDR2 SYGVKD. This CDR3 is CAISVIGTAGDGEQYF. The CDR3, as DNA: TGTGCCATCAGTGTCATTGGGACAGCGGGGGACGGCGAGCAGTACTTC.

The table lists this clonotype with a few counts. This chain connects TRBV20-1 to TRBJ2-7; the D gene is possibly TRBD1 (6 bases). V was cut by 5 bases and J by 3 bases, with 14 bases left in between. This CDR3 has 13 residues. CDR1 is DFQATT and CDR2 is SNEGSKA in the germline V gene (reference sequence). The DNA of the CDR3 is TGCAGTGCTCGGGACACGAACCTCTACGAGCAGTACTTC. Its translation: CSARDTNLYEQYF.

This clonotype was recorded many times. This chain uses TRBV7-6 with TRBJ2-7; the match to TRBD1 covers 10 bases. The CDR3 totals 16 residues. The V gene's germline CDR1 is SGHVS and CDR2 FNYEAQ. V shed 1 base, J shed 4 bases, and the junction held 7 bases outside the gene matches. The chain's CDR3 is CASSLEGQGTGYEQYF. The DNA of the CDR3 is TGTGCCAGCAGCTTAGAGGGACAGGGGACTGGTTACGAGCAGTACTTC.

This clonotype was found a few times. The V and J genes are TRBV12-3 or TRBV12-4 and TRBJ1-4; D possibly corresponds to TRBD1 (6 bases). This CDR3 contains 14 residues. V lost 7 bases and J lost 0, with 9 bases in between. CDR3 DNA: TGTGCCAGCAAAAGGGGGGCAACTAATGAAAAACTGTTTTTT. Protein product: CASKRGATNEKLFF.

The CDR3 protein is CASSFQDVSSYEQYF. In nucleotides, the CDR3 is TGCGCCAGCAGCTTCCAGGACGTCAGCTCCTACGAGCAGTACTTC. The chain has TRBV5-1 and TRBJ2-7; D not resolved. Trimming pared 2 bases from V and 0 bases from J, leaving 12 bases between. CDR3 length: 15 residues. The V gene's germline CDR1 is SGHRS and CDR2 YFSETQ.

This clonotype turned up a few times. This chain uses TRBV6-5 with TRBJ2-3, with D maybe TRBD2 (6 bases). Looked up from germline, CDR1 is MNHEY and CDR2 is SVGAGI. V lost 0 bases and J 2 bases, leaving 12 bases between the germline ends. The CDR3 is 16 amino acids. The CDR3 protein is CASSYSIGGLTDTQYF. As DNA, the CDR3 is TGTGCCAGCAGTTACTCGATTGGAGGGCTCACAGATACGCAGTATTTT.

This clonotype turned up a few times. This rearrangement joins TRBV2 to TRBJ2-1; perhaps D is TRBD1 or TRBD2 (5 bases each). The V end was cut by 6 bases, the J end by 8 bases, with 17 bases between. This CDR3 spans 14 amino acids. From germline, CDR1 is SNHLY and CDR2 FYNNEI. CDR3 protein: CASRDPRGVDEQFF. DNA for the CDR3: TGTGCCAGCAGAGATCCCCGGGGCGTAGATGAGCAGTTCTTC.

This clonotype was detected a few times. The chain is built from TRBV29-1 and TRBJ2-1, with D possibly matching TRBD2 (6 bases). The germline V gene encodes CDR1 SQVTM and CDR2 ANQGSEA. Trimming pared 0 bases from V and 4 bases from J, leaving 13 bases between. This CDR3 is 15 amino acids long. The CDR3, as DNA: TGCAGCGTTGAAGATTCGGAGGGGAGATACAATGAGCAGTTCTTC. It encodes CSVEDSEGRYNEQFF.

The chain joins TRBV7-2 to TRBJ2-7, with D possibly TRBD2 on 5 matching bases. The CDR3 extends over 15 amino acids. Trimming cost V 4 bases and J 5 bases, with 18 bases left between them. Germline V gives CDR1 SGHTA, CDR2 FQGNSA. The CDR3 DNA reads TGTGCCAGCAGCTCGATGGAGGCCCCAAAAGACGAGCAGTACTTC. This encodes CASSSMEAPKDEQYF.

This sequence joins TRBV3-1 and TRBJ2-3; D unresolved. The V gene's germline CDR1 is LGHDT and CDR2 YNNKEL (reference sequence). The V end was cut by 1 base, the J end by 4 bases, with 18 bases between. The CDR3 totals 17 residues. CDR3 bases: TGTGCCAGCAGCCAAGGGTTCGGCCTAAGCTTTTCAGATACGCAGTATTTT. Protein sequence: CASSQGFGLSFSDTQYF.

This clonotype was seen a handful of times. The chain joins TRBV20-1 to TRBJ2-5, with D possibly being TRBD2 (5 bases). V lost 3 bases, J lost 4 bases, and 12 bases lay in between. CDR1 and CDR2 (germline): DFQATT, SNEGSKA (reference sequence). The CDR3 is 13 amino acids. The CDR3 DNA reads as TGCAGTGCTAGCCTAGCTTCCCCAGAGACCCAGTACTTC. Translation gives CSASLASPETQYF.